This TCR beta chain stems from a study of blood T cell repertoires in COVID-19. Study information: Sources were T cells, B-cell-depleted T cells, or PBMCs; the material itself was cDNA or gDNA.

The CDR3 consists of 13 residues. J gave up 5 bases and V 2 bases, and 2 bases lay outside the gene matches. From germline, CDR1 is SEHNR and CDR2 FQNEAQ (reference sequence). As concerns this clone: The sample holds other DNA sequences that translate to the same CDR3.

Original analysis: By means of reference gene primer amplification, nucleated cell counts were estimated. Profiled with immunoSEQ multiplex PCR; TCRdb holds only in-frame clones, not every one. V and J calls and clone size come straight from that table; D and trimming were deduced from the DNA. Found here are almost 250,000 clones, roughly 91% of them singletons; the top ten hold over 4%. This chain joins TRBV7-9 and TRBJ1-1; TRBD1 matches at 7 bases. The specimen sequenced was PBMCs or T cells enriched from blood (not recorded which). This receptor was taken from a young woman who had recovered from COVID-19. For the CDR3, the DNA is TGTGCCAGCAGCTTACCAGGGGGGACTGAAGCTTTCTTT. As protein: CASSLPGGTEAFF. Looking up the rest from reference TRBV7-9 and TRBJ1-1 gives the full variable domain: DTGVSQNPRHKITKRGQNVTFRCDPISEHNRLYWYRQTLGQGPEFLTYFQNEAQLEKSRLLSDRFSAERPKGSFSTLEIQRTEQGDSAMYLCASSLPGGTEAFFGQGTRLTVV.